Below, 5 T cell receptor beta chains from the same sample are listed, as sequenced in a study of T cell repertoires in cytomegalovirus infection (dated 2019 in TCRdb). The instrument given in TCRdb is Illumina HiSeq 1500. Through fastp at Q25 and MiXCR, TCRdb rebuilt clones from the public reads, retaining in-frame beta chains. Each entry merges the rows of one CDR3 protein and shows their most common DNA and genes. For this sample the table gives about 55,000 distinct CDR3 sequences, of which roughly a fifth were detected only once. Clones ranked in the top ten supply around 64% of the sample. These receptors have no identified antigens. The treatment or condition label, as the study defines it: in vitro stimulation with specific CMV peptide epitopes to enrich CMV-specific T cells. The sequences come from CD8+ T cells from cultured PBMCs, collected from culture after CMV antigen stimulation. These receptors all stem from a human donor in good health (CMV status not recorded). Some clones in this sample may be carry-over from other donors' samples.

The gene calls are TRBV4-2 and TRBJ2-7; D possibly corresponds to TRBD2 (5 bases). Germline CDR1 is LGHNA and CDR2 is YNFKEQ. The ends were cut back, 0 bases at V and 9 bases at J, with 21 bases in the middle. This CDR3 comprises 16 residues. The CDR3 sequence: CASSQDRARTPHGQYF. The CDR3 nucleotides are TGTGCCAGCAGCCAAGATAGGGCGCGGACTCCCCATGGGCAGTACTTC.

This clonotype was seen ten or more times. V gene TRBV27 combines with J gene TRBJ1-1; TRBD1 might be the D (5 bases). CDR3 length: 15 amino acids. V was clipped by 2 bases and J by 6 bases, with 16 bases between them. The germline CDR1 and CDR2 sequences are MNHEY and SMNVEV (reference sequence). CDR3 amino acids: CASSLKSGGIAEAFF. The DNA of the CDR3 is TGTGCCAGCAGTTTAAAGTCTGGGGGGATCGCTGAAGCTTTCTTT.

The CDR3 DNA reads as TGTGCCAGCAGTTATTCGGCAGCGGGGGAATCTAACTATGGCTACACCTTC. It encodes CASSYSAAGESNYGYTF. The V call is TRBV6-6, the J call TRBJ1-2, with a weak D call TRBD1 (5 bases). V shed 3 bases and J shed 0 bases, with 17 bases lying between them. Germline V gene data show CDR1 as MNHNY and CDR2 as SVGAGI (reference sequence). This CDR3 has 17 amino acids.

This clonotype was seen a handful of times. V and J are TRBV29-1 and TRBJ2-3; TRBD2 might be the D (6 bases). The CDR3 consists of 13 residues. The V end was cut by 1 base, the J end by 1 base, with 6 bases between. Germline CDR1 is SQVTM and CDR2 is ANQGSEA. CDR3 sequence: CSVEGGGTDTQYF. In DNA, the CDR3 is TGCAGCGTTGAAGGGGGGGGCACAGATACGCAGTATTTT.

This clonotype was recorded a few times. This chain uses TRBV12-3 or TRBV12-4 with TRBJ2-4; D is ambiguous. V lost 5 bases and J 8 bases, leaving 10 bases between the germline ends. The CDR3 covers 12 residues. The DNA for the CDR3 is TGTGCCAGCAGTCCGCTCCCGGACATTCAGTACTTC. This encodes CASSPLPDIQYF.